A selection of T cell receptor beta chains follows, all from one sample in a study of T-cell memory formation after mild COVID-19. TCRdb analysed the 5' RACE reads with MiXCR anew, one entry per CDR3 protein. The table lists around 210,000 distinct CDR3 sequences, around 8.8% of them singletons. Sequencing was performed on PBMCs or a T cell subset sorted from them (not recorded which). The receptors were gathered from a man aged 18 to 30 who had mild COVID-19 (a few samples of this study predate the infection). Cell type and time point are not known. CDR3s include the opening cysteine and the closing phenylalanine or tryptophan. Each record gives: V gene, J gene, D gene, clone size, CDR3 DNA, CDR3 protein. A D gene is named only where the DNA matches it firmly. Part of the rows lack a size; the others show once, few, many or a class for expanded clones.

v_gene: TRBV7-2; j_gene: TRBJ2-3; d_gene: .; abundance: few; CDR3nt: TGTGCCAGCAGCTTACGGTCAGATACGCAGTATTTT; CDR3aa: CASSLRSDTQYF
v_gene: TRBV6-2/TRBV6-3; j_gene: TRBJ2-7; d_gene: .; abundance: .; CDR3nt: TGTGCCAGCAGGAACCCCAGGGGCGGAACTTCTTCCTACGAGCAGTACTTC; CDR3aa: CASRNPRGGTSSYEQYF
v_gene: TRBV7-2; j_gene: TRBJ2-5; d_gene: .; abundance: few; CDR3nt: TGTGCCAGCAGCTTAATTGGGGATCAGACCCAGTACTTC; CDR3aa: CASSLIGDQTQYF
v_gene: TRBV18; j_gene: TRBJ2-3; d_gene: .; abundance: .; CDR3nt: TGTGCCAGCTCACATGGGCGAGATACGCAGTATTTT; CDR3aa: CASSHGRDTQYF
v_gene: TRBV10-3; j_gene: TRBJ2-1; d_gene: TRBD2; abundance: .; CDR3nt: TGTGCCATCAGTGATACCGGAGCGGGAAGCTCCTACAATGAGCAGTTCTTC; CDR3aa: CAISDTGAGSSYNEQFF
v_gene: TRBV4-1; j_gene: TRBJ1-1; d_gene: .; abundance: .; CDR3nt: TGCGCCAGCAGCCAACAGCGGACCTGGGGCACTGAAGCTTTCTTT; CDR3aa: CASSQQRTWGTEAFF
v_gene: TRBV28; j_gene: TRBJ2-1; d_gene: .; abundance: few; CDR3nt: TGTGCCAGCAGTTTAGGAGGGGGCGTGTATGAGCAGTTCTTC; CDR3aa: CASSLGGGVYEQFF
v_gene: TRBV20-1; j_gene: TRBJ2-7; d_gene: .; abundance: .; CDR3nt: TGCAGTGCTAGACCGACCCCGGGCACCGCACCTATCTACGAGCAGTACTTC; CDR3aa: CSARPTPGTAPIYEQYF
v_gene: TRBV3-1; j_gene: TRBJ2-5; d_gene: TRBD2; abundance: .; CDR3nt: TGTGCCAGCGAAAGGACTAGCGGGGTCCAAGAGACCCAGTACTTC; CDR3aa: CASERTSGVQETQYF
v_gene: TRBV28; j_gene: TRBJ1-2; d_gene: .; abundance: few; CDR3nt: TGTGCCAGCAGCCCTCTCCCAGTCGGACAGAGACACTTGACCTATGGCTACACCTTC; CDR3aa: CASSPLPVGQRHLTYGYTF
v_gene: TRBV20-1; j_gene: TRBJ2-1; d_gene: .; abundance: few; CDR3nt: TGCAGTGCTACCTCCCCTAGTTGGGGTGTGGGCAATGAGCAGTTCTTC; CDR3aa: CSATSPSWGVGNEQFF
v_gene: TRBV20-1; j_gene: TRBJ2-5; d_gene: TRBD2; abundance: many; CDR3nt: TGCAGTGTACAGACGGGGGGCCAAGAGACCCAGTACTTC; CDR3aa: CSVQTGGQETQYF
v_gene: TRBV12-3/TRBV12-4; j_gene: TRBJ1-4; d_gene: .; abundance: few; CDR3nt: TGTGCCAGCAGTTACCAAAGGGAAAAACTGTTTTTT; CDR3aa: CASSYQREKLFF
v_gene: TRBV21-1; j_gene: TRBJ2-3; d_gene: .; abundance: .; CDR3nt: TGTGCCAGTGCCCCGGGGCCCGAGGATACGCAGTATTTT; CDR3aa: CASAPGPEDTQYF
v_gene: TRBV7-2; j_gene: TRBJ2-5; d_gene: TRBD2; abundance: few; CDR3nt: TGTGCCAGCAGCTTAGCCCCTCGGGACTACTCGTACCAAGAGACCCAGTACTTC; CDR3aa: CASSLAPRDYSYQETQYF
v_gene: TRBV7-7; j_gene: TRBJ1-2; d_gene: .; abundance: .; CDR3nt: TGTGCCAGCAGCTTCCAGACTTTCTATGGCTACACCTTC; CDR3aa: CASSFQTFYGYTF
v_gene: TRBV28; j_gene: TRBJ1-4; d_gene: .; abundance: few; CDR3nt: TGTGCCAGCGGCCCGATTTTAAAACTGTTTTTT; CDR3aa: CASGPILKLFF
v_gene: TRBV20-1; j_gene: TRBJ1-2; d_gene: .; abundance: .; CDR3nt: TGCAGTGCTAGCGGGGGCCTGGCCTATGGCTACACCTTC; CDR3aa: CSASGGLAYGYTF
v_gene: TRBV12-3/TRBV12-4; j_gene: TRBJ1-4; d_gene: TRBD1; abundance: many; CDR3nt: TGTGCCAGCAGCCCGGGGGACAGGCCGGGTATCAAACTGTTTTTT; CDR3aa: CASSPGDRPGIKLFF
v_gene: TRBV28; j_gene: TRBJ1-4; d_gene: TRBD1; abundance: .; CDR3nt: TGTGCCAGCTCTACTCGACAGGGGAGAGGCGAAAAACTGTTTTTT; CDR3aa: CASSTRQGRGEKLFF
v_gene: TRBV5-5; j_gene: TRBJ1-6; d_gene: .; abundance: many; CDR3nt: TGTGCCAGCAGCGCCTACAGGTCCTTCAGCTCCTATAATTCACCCCTCCACTTT; CDR3aa: CASSAYRSFSSYNSPLHF
v_gene: TRBV4-1; j_gene: TRBJ1-1; d_gene: TRBD1; abundance: few; CDR3nt: TGCGCCAGCAGCCGCCGACAGGGGGCCAACACTGAAGCTTTCTTT; CDR3aa: CASSRRQGANTEAFF
v_gene: TRBV3-1; j_gene: TRBJ1-1; d_gene: .; abundance: few; CDR3nt: TGTGCCAGCAGCGACGACGCGTCGACAGCTACATTT; CDR3aa: CASSDDASTATF
v_gene: TRBV6-5; j_gene: TRBJ1-6; d_gene: TRBD1; abundance: few; CDR3nt: TGTGCCAGCAGTTACCGACAGGGTAATAATTCACCCCTCCACTTT; CDR3aa: CASSYRQGNNSPLHF
v_gene: TRBV6-5; j_gene: TRBJ1-3; d_gene: .; abundance: .; CDR3nt: TGTGCCAGCAGTTACTCGACCCCCCCGGGCTCTGGAAACACCATATATTTT; CDR3aa: CASSYSTPPGSGNTIYF
v_gene: TRBV5-4; j_gene: TRBJ2-1; d_gene: .; abundance: few; CDR3nt: TGTGCCAGCAGCCGGACAGCCAATGAGCAGTTCTTC; CDR3aa: CASSRTANEQFF
v_gene: TRBV6-5; j_gene: TRBJ1-2; d_gene: .; abundance: .; CDR3nt: TGTGCCAGCAGTTCGGTAGGGTATGGCTACACCTTC; CDR3aa: CASSSVGYGYTF
v_gene: TRBV2; j_gene: TRBJ1-1; d_gene: .; abundance: few; CDR3nt: TGTGCCAACTATCCGGACAGCAACACTGAAGCTTTCTTT; CDR3aa: CANYPDSNTEAFF
v_gene: TRBV9; j_gene: TRBJ1-4; d_gene: TRBD1; abundance: few; CDR3nt: TGTGCCAGCAGCGCCGAACAGGGGAATGAAAAACTGTTTTTT; CDR3aa: CASSAEQGNEKLFF
v_gene: TRBV5-1; j_gene: TRBJ2-5; d_gene: .; abundance: .; CDR3nt: TGCGCCAGCAGCTTTAGGGCTGAAGAGACCCAGTACTTC; CDR3aa: CASSFRAEETQYF
v_gene: TRBV5-1; j_gene: TRBJ2-6; d_gene: TRBD1; abundance: many; CDR3nt: TGCGCCAGCAGCTTGGATACAGGGGCAGGTCCTGGGGCCAACGTCCTGACTTTC; CDR3aa: CASSLDTGAGPGANVLTF
v_gene: TRBV20-1; j_gene: TRBJ2-2; d_gene: .; abundance: .; CDR3nt: TGCAGTGCCCCCCGATCCGACCTCACCGGGGAGCTGTTTTTT; CDR3aa: CSAPRSDLTGELFF
v_gene: TRBV5-4; j_gene: TRBJ1-1; d_gene: .; abundance: many; CDR3nt: TGTGCCAGCAGCTTGGGGGGGGGACGGATGAACACTGAAGCTTTCTTT; CDR3aa: CASSLGGGRMNTEAFF
v_gene: TRBV15; j_gene: TRBJ2-3; d_gene: .; abundance: .; CDR3nt: TGTGCCACCAGCAGAGATCGAGCGGTGGATACGCAGTATTTT; CDR3aa: CATSRDRAVDTQYF
v_gene: TRBV24-1; j_gene: TRBJ2-3; d_gene: .; abundance: many; CDR3nt: TGTGCCACCAGTGATCTTTCGGATACGCAGTATTTT; CDR3aa: CATSDLSDTQYF
v_gene: TRBV4-3; j_gene: TRBJ2-1; d_gene: .; abundance: .; CDR3nt: TGCGCCAGCAGCCAAGTTCGAAGCGGCTACTCCCCCGAGCAGTTCTTC; CDR3aa: CASSQVRSGYSPEQFF
v_gene: TRBV14; j_gene: TRBJ1-1; d_gene: .; abundance: few; CDR3nt: TGTGCCAGCAGCCAACGGCGCGGGATGAACACTGAAGCTTTCTTT; CDR3aa: CASSQRRGMNTEAFF
v_gene: TRBV20-1; j_gene: TRBJ2-6; d_gene: .; abundance: .; CDR3nt: TGCAGTGCCGTAGACAGCTCTGGGGCCAACGTCCTGACTTTC; CDR3aa: CSAVDSSGANVLTF
v_gene: TRBV5-6; j_gene: TRBJ2-5; d_gene: TRBD2; abundance: few; CDR3nt: TGTGCCAGCAGCCTCGAAGCGGGGGGCCTCCCAGAGACCCAGTACTTC; CDR3aa: CASSLEAGGLPETQYF
v_gene: TRBV29-1; j_gene: TRBJ2-3; d_gene: .; abundance: .; CDR3nt: TGCAGCGCCGGCCTGTCTAGGGGCACAGATACGCAGTATTTT; CDR3aa: CSAGLSRGTDTQYF
v_gene: TRBV11-2; j_gene: TRBJ1-1; d_gene: .; abundance: few; CDR3nt: TGTGCCAGCAGCTTAGATCCCACGTCGACTGAAGCTTTCTTT; CDR3aa: CASSLDPTSTEAFF
v_gene: TRBV23-1; j_gene: TRBJ2-5; d_gene: TRBD2; abundance: .; CDR3nt: TGCGCCAGCAGTCACTCGGGGGGGTCAGAGACCCAGTACTTC; CDR3aa: CASSHSGGSETQYF